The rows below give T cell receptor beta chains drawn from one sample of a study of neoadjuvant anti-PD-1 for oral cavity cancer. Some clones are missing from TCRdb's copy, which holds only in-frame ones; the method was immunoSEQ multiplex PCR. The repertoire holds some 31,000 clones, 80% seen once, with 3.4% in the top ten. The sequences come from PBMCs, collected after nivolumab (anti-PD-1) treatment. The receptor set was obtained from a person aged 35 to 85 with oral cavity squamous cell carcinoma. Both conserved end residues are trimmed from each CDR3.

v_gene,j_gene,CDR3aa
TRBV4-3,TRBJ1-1,ASSQATLGSTEAF
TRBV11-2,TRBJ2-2,ASSMNTGELF
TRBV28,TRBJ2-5,ASSPRPGEVETQY
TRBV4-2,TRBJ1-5,ASSQEGTSNQPQH
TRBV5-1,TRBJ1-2,ASSWDKSYGYT
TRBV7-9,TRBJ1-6,ASSLSALPVSPLH
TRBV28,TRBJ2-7,ASSNRGSSYEQY
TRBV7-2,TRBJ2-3,ASSLGRGLGPRTDTQY
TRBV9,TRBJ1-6,ASGKGQDSPLH
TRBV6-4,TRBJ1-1,ASSRDRGAEAF
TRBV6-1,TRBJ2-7,ASSEAGTGTLQD
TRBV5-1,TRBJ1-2,ASSLTHPGGAMKYGYT
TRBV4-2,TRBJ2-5,ASSQSRVGIAGTETQY
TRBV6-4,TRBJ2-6,ASSPETTGANVLT
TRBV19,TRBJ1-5,ASSISWAFRSGQGVQPQH
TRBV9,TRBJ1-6,ASSVGGSNSPLH
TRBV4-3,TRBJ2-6,ASSHLGQGVAGANVLT
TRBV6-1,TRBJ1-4,ASSVGEKLF
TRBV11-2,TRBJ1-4,ASSLWTGASEKLF
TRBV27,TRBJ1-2,ASSQGPLRGQDGYT
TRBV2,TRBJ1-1,ASRTGESTEAF
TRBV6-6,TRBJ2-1,ASSGTGNEQF
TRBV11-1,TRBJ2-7,ASSMDRSYEQY
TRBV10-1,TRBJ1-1,ASSLDRARTEAF
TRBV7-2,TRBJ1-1,ASSLGQLNTEAF
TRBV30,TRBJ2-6,AWSRAGANVLT
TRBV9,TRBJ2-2,ASSRDNSGELF
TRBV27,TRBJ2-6,ASSLLGYSGANVLT
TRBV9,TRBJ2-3,ASSVALQGGADTQY
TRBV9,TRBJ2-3,ASSIIPGTSGVSTDTQY
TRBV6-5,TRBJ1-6,ASSYSGGIDSPLH
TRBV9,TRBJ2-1,ASSGSGTEGDEQF
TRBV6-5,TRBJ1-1,ATWESGVNTEAF
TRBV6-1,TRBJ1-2,ASSATGAYGYT
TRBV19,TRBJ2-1,ASSRDTGRTYNEQF
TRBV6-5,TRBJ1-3,ASIGGQSGNTIY
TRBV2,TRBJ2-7,ASRVFGEQY
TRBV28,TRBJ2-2,ASSGQGLGELF
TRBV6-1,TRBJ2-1,ASSPSGTGYDEPF
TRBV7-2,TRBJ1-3,ASSIVRSGNTIY
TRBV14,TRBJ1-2,ASSQTTTGDGYT
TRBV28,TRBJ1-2,ASSPARDADGYT
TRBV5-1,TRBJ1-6,ASSLDGSNNSPLH
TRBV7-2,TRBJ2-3,ASSAGQGGADTQY
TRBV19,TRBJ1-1,ASSINRRNTEAF
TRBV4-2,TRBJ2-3,ASSQEGLDTQY
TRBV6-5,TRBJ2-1,ASSFGPGGTNEQF
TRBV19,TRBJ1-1,ASQSRDRETEAF
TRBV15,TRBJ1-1,ATSREPHTEAF
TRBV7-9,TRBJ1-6,ASTQGLSTADNSPLH
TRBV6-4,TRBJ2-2,ASSAEGSPNTGELF
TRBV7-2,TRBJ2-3,ASSPGTGAADTQY
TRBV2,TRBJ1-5,ASSVGQRNQPQH
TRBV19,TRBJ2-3,ASSEGQYTDTQY